Below, one TCR beta chain is given with its context. The antigen is not known. This CDR3 is missing its conserved last phenylalanine or tryptophan, likely due to a read error. The data derive from a study of tumor-infiltrating lymphocytes in primary liver carcinoma. General study points: Relative to tumor region pairs, the tumor-adjacent and tumor-blood pairs showed overlap that was lower.

TCR beta cDNA was made from approximately 540 ng total RNA with a constant-region primer. Libraries for TCR beta were built through three nested multiplex PCR rounds, which together made up a slightly modified ARM-PCR procedure. Amplification in the first two PCR rounds was performed using TRBV1-TRBV30 forward primers and a C-beta reverse primer for approximately 10 cycles each. Via MiXCR, TCRdb re-called the multiplex PCR reads, giving one row per CDR3 protein. Of approximately 73,000 distinct CDR3 sequences in the sample, almost 70% were seen once. Co-extracting RNA and DNA was done with roughly 17-32 mg of unsorted bulk tissue as input. Each tumor had five separate regions sampled. Germline CDR1 reads MNHEY; CDR2 reads SVGAGI. This CDR3 has 15 residues. Germline trimming cut 7 bases from V and 7 bases from J; bases unmatched to any gene: 12.

The clonotype was recovered from a man aged 40-55 years with primary liver carcinoma and hepatitis B virus infection. Specimen: liver tumor tissue from sampling region 4. Subset meaning: tumor region T4, right-lateral pole. The V and J genes are TRBV6-5 and TRBJ2-2; 7 bases fit TRBD1. The CDR3 loop is CASTKTGAGIGELFL. For the CDR3, the DNA is TGTGCCAGCACCAAAACAGGGGCGGGTATCGGGGAGCTGTTTCTT.